The clone carrying this T cell receptor (beta chain) showed up many times. The sample belongs to a study of CD8 T cells in ankylosing spondylitis. The V gene lost 5 bases and the J gene lost 0 bases, with 10 bases spanning the gap. The CDR3 length is 14 residues. CDR1 is DFQATT and CDR2 is SNEGSKA in the germline V gene (reference sequence). MiXCR was run by TCRdb on the 5' RACE reads, yielding one entry per CDR3 protein. This sample carries around 180,000 distinct CDR3 sequences, 13% of them seen once, and the ten largest clones take approximately 10%. This chain connects TRBV20-1 to TRBJ1-4; the D is unclear. This receptor was identified in a female donor with ankylosing spondylitis or in good health (not recorded which). The sequenced material came from blood, either unsorted or a sorted T cell fraction (not recorded which). The CDR3 bases are TGCAGTGCTTCCCCCTTTGCAACTAATGAAAAACTGTTTTTT. Protein: CSASPFATNEKLFF.